These 8 T cell receptor beta chains were all obtained from the same sample, sequenced in a study of T cells in Graves' hyperthyroidism and ophthalmopathy. There were TCR beta CDR3 regions amplified from RNA transcripts. With the HTBI primer set, the TCR CDR3 went through a first round of RT-PCR. TCRdb ran MiXCR on the multiplex PCR reads and lists one entry per CDR3 protein. The table shows about 420,000 distinct CDR3 sequences, with approximately 14% occurring only once. The material sequenced was blood. These receptors all come from a woman between 18 and 29 years old with Graves' hyperthyroidism.

This clonotype was observed many times. The chain employs TRBV7-6 and TRBJ2-7; TRBD1 matches at 7 bases. The CDR3 sequence is 15 residues long. Germline lookup yields CDR1 SGHVS and CDR2 FNYEAQ. Trimming cost V 8 bases and J 2 bases; bases outside gene matches: 12. The DNA for the CDR3 is TGTGCCAGCGGTCCAGAGGGGACAGCCCCCTACGAGCAGTACTTC. Translated, it gives CASGPEGTAPYEQYF.

This chain joins TRBV7-9 and TRBJ1-3; possible D gene TRBD1, 6 bases. With 9 bases removed from V and 0 bases from J, the gap between germline ends came to 12 bases. CDR3 length: 14 amino acids. Germline V gene lookup returns CDR1 SEHNR and CDR2 FQNEAQ (reference sequence). The CDR3 is CASGQSPSGNTIYF. The CDR3 DNA is TGTGCCAGTGGACAGTCCCCCTCTGGAAACACCATATATTTT.

This clonotype was seen many times. V and J are TRBV12-3 or TRBV12-4 and TRBJ2-7; tentatively, D is TRBD2 (7 bases). CDR3 size: 16 residues. Trimming took 8 bases from V and 2 from J, leaving 22 bases between them. The CDR3 is CASAALRGGGTYEQYF. CDR3 bases: TGTGCCAGCGCCGCATTAAGGGGGGGGGGTACCTACGAGCAGTACTTC.

The table lists this clonotype with a count of one. At one of its ends the junction is not consistent with the germline gene, which may arise from a read error. The chain uses TRBV15 and TRBJ2-4; possibly TRBD1 for D (5 bases). Germline V gene data show CDR1 as LNHNV and CDR2 as YYDKDF (reference sequence). The CDR3 sequence is 13 residues long. CDR3 residues: CGTSRDSYGIQYF. The CDR3, as DNA: TGTGGCACCAGCAGAGACAGCTACGGCATTCAGTACTTC.

The genes are TRBV6-1 and TRBJ2-3; D is undetermined. Per the germline V gene, CDR1 is MNHNS and CDR2 is SASEGT. The CDR3 has 16 residues. V dropped 6 bases and J dropped 0 bases, with 16 bases sitting between them. The CDR3 sequence: CASRRLRSASTDTQYF. CDR3 nucleotides: TGTGCCAGCAGACGCCTTCGATCGGCTAGCACAGATACGCAGTATTTT.

This clonotype has at least ten counts. V gene TRBV28 combines with J gene TRBJ2-5, with D hard to call. The CDR3 loop spans 14 amino acids. V lost 3 bases and J 2 bases, leaving 10 bases between the germline ends. CDR1 MDHEN and CDR2 SYDVKM come from the germline V gene. CDR3 region: CASSFRSVQETQYF. The DNA of the CDR3 is TGTGCCAGCAGTTTTCGGTCTGTACAAGAGACCCAGTACTTC.

This clonotype came up many times. V and J are TRBV30 and TRBJ2-7; either TRBD1 or TRBD2 may fit D (5 bases each). The germline V gene has CDR1 GTSNPN and CDR2 SVGIG (reference sequence). The CDR3 contains 14 residues. V lost 1 base to trimming and J lost 3 bases, with 13 bases between them. DNA for the CDR3: TGTGCCTGGAGTGCGAGGGGACCCCTCTACGAGCAGTACTTC. Protein: CAWSARGPLYEQYF.

In this sample, this clonotype turned up many times. The gene calls are TRBV7-2 and TRBJ2-3; D perhaps matches TRBD2 (5 bases). V gave up 5 bases and J gave up 5 bases, with 11 bases separating them. The germline V gene has CDR1 SGHTA and CDR2 FQGNSA. The CDR3 length is 13 residues. CDR3 sequence (DNA): TGTGCCAGCAGCCAGGACTTACAAGATACGCAGTATTTT. This translates into CASSQDLQDTQYF.